There are many counts of the clone carrying this T cell receptor (beta chain). The data derive from a study of blood T cell repertoires in COVID-19. Study-wide context: Samples taken during acute and convalescent COVID-19 were collected in the United States, Italy and Spain. Sources were T cells, B-cell-depleted T cells, or PBMCs; the material itself was cDNA or gDNA.

Original methodology: Researchers report that nucleated cell counts were estimated from reference gene primer amplification. Measured with immunoSEQ multiplex PCR; TCRdb has only the in-frame clones, and not every one. V, J and clone size are those of that table, while D and trimming were read from the DNA. The sample yields 150,000 to 200,000 clones, approximately 75% seen once. Trimming stripped 2 bases from V and 2 bases from J, with 16 bases between. The CDR3 covers 16 residues. Germline CDR1 SGDLS, CDR2 YYNGEE. This clonotype was sampled from a human donor in a cohort sampled during active COVID-19. The sample taken for sequencing was peripheral blood. The chain has TRBV9 and TRBJ1-2; D call uncertain. The CDR3 region is CASSVGGGSANYGYTF. CDR3 in DNA: TGTGCCAGCAGCGTCGGCGGAGGGTCGGCCAACTATGGCTACACCTTC. Filled out from reference TRBV9 and TRBJ1-2, the complete variable domain reads DSGVTQTPKHLITATGQRVTLRCSPRSGDLSVYWYQQSLDQGLQFLIQYYNGEERAKGNILERFSAQQFPDLHSELNLSSLELGDSALYFCASSVGGGSANYGYTFGSGTRLTVV.